The source of this TCR beta chain is a study of CD8+CD57+ T cells in acquired aplastic anemia. On the study more broadly: Sorted CD4+ plus CD8+ cells gave DNA averaging about 3 ug.

This clonotype was found many times. Its specificity is unknown. Individuals selected for sequencing had exhibited CD8+CD57+ cell expansion on flow cytometry. Severe acquired aplastic anemia was present in all patients. When blood sampling took place, the patients had received no therapy. Template material for TCR beta VDJ and CDR3 profiling consisted of genomic DNA. TCRdb processed the reads anew with MiXCR; each CDR3 protein has one entry. The sample has about 470,000 distinct CDR3 sequences, roughly 34% seen once; the top ten hold less than 0.85%. Broader study findings: Patients and controls shared roughly 31 CD8+ CDR3 sequences, highly expressed in patients.

Material: sorted CD4+, CD8+, or CD8+CD57+ T cells (not recorded which) from PBMCs. The clonotype comes from a human donor with aplastic anemia.

CDR3 nucleotide sequence: TGTGCCAGCAGTCTAGGCCTAGTTAATGAAAAACTGTTTTTT. Its protein is CASSLGLVNEKLFF. The chain has TRBV2 and TRBJ1-4, with D uncertain. Germline-derived CDR1 and CDR2 are SNHLY and FYNNEI. The CDR3 covers 14 residues. V lost 5 bases, J lost 4 bases, and 11 bases lay in between.